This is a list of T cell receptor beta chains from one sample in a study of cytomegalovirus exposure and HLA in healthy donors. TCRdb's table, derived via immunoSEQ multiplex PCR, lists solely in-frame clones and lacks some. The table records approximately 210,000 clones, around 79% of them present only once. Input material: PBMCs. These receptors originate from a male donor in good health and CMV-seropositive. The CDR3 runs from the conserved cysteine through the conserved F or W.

CDR3aa: CSVNSPPGVKNTEAFF
v_gene: TRBV29-1

CDR3aa: CASSGTGTSGITSYEQYF
v_gene: TRBV25-1

CDR3aa: CASSMGLAGSRQETQYF
v_gene: TRBV4-2

CDR3aa: CAWSMRKSTDTQYF
v_gene: TRBV30

CDR3aa: CASSWGTVNTEAFF
v_gene: TRBV6-5

CDR3aa: CASSSGAADTQYF
v_gene: TRBV7-7

CDR3aa: CASSLYLRGDTGELFF
v_gene: TRBV7-3

CDR3aa: CASSVGSGRAAGELFF
v_gene: TRBV9

CDR3aa: CASIPPIGGREAFF
v_gene: TRBV19

CDR3aa: CASSQPGQEAYEQYF
v_gene: TRBV6-1

CDR3aa: CASSLARQGVWFF
v_gene: TRBV7-2

CDR3aa: CASSFIGGGKGETQYF
v_gene: TRBV7-8

CDR3aa: CASSRIPGTITDTQYF
v_gene: TRBV14

CDR3aa: CASSVDPQNTGELFF
v_gene: TRBV9

CDR3aa: CSSSLGAEGYTF
v_gene: TRBV7-9

CDR3aa: CASSENSGNTGELFF
v_gene: TRBV6-1

CDR3aa: CASSQGWGPSGAYEQYF
v_gene: TRBV4-3

CDR3aa: CASSYSLRDSPLHF
v_gene: TRBV6-6

CDR3aa: CATSSTDRGLYEQYF
v_gene: TRBV15

CDR3aa: CASSPTGTQETQYF
v_gene: TRBV7-2

CDR3aa: CASSVEPIGGGGLEAFF
v_gene: TRBV9

CDR3aa: CASSSWALGEQFF
v_gene: TRBV11-2

CDR3aa: CASTGRENSGNTIYF
v_gene: TRBV9

CDR3aa: CASTPNTGELFF
v_gene: TRBV5-1

CDR3aa: CASGVAGGAYEQYF
v_gene: TRBV6-6

CDR3aa: CASSPPTANVLTF
v_gene: TRBV6-6